Here is one T cell receptor beta chain with its context. It lacks a known antigen. No quality values exist for individual bases; no much larger clone is one base distant. This specimen belongs to a study of identical twins (dated by TCRdb to the mid-2010s). For the study in its entirety: TCR alpha and beta repertoires from monozygotic twins, unrelated adults of various ages and cord blood were deep-sequenced to test whether fetal clonotypes persist. Replicate twin experiments were performed at different times using different library preparation protocols to rule out contamination. Overall results and qualifications from the work: Compared with coincidental sharing between unrelated individuals, out-of-frame TCR alpha sequences shared between twins showed an excess of sequences with low generation probability. Fewer insertions were carried by abundant cord blood beta clonotypes, a similar but weaker trend appeared in young adult naive repertoires, and no such trend appeared in memory repertoires. Because the same donors could not be followed over many years, the conclusions relied on cross-sectional statistical analysis. Out-of-frame TCR alpha sharing in monozygotic twins was systematically underestimated by recombination models, whereas sharing between unrelated individuals was in agreement with the recombination models. Zero-insertion analyses could be partly confounded by invariant T cells such as MAIT and iNKT, though diverse VJ usage argued against such confounding for most clonotypes. Excess twin sharing in beta out-of-frame sequences was weaker because fewer shared sequences lowered the signal-to-noise ratio.

All donors were healthy Caucasians. The twin cohort comprised three pairs of female monozygotic twins, all aged roughly 18 to 30 years. Positive isolation kits from Invitrogen were used to isolate CD4+ and CD8+ T cell populations. Library preparation employed 5' RACE. Sequencer: Illumina HiSeq 2000. A universal primer binding site was introduced by template switching, and a unique molecular identifier was present in the final cDNA, enabling accurate counting of TCR cDNA molecules. Specific primers in the conserved constant-segment region were used to synthesize first-strand cDNA for the TCR alpha and beta chains. To control for contamination, every cDNA library carried two barcodes: a SMART-Mk sample barcode plus Illumina barcodes. Two successive PCR steps introduced TruSeq adapter sequences along with Illumina sample barcodes. The Illumina HiSeq platform was used with custom primers to sequence TCR alpha and beta cDNA libraries. Under the source paper's analysis protocol: Raw reads were processed with MiGEC to extract unique molecular identifiers, and MiXCR was used to determine CDR3 positions. Recombination models were inferred per individual with the repgenHMM and IGoR tools using an EM algorithm. The tcR package in R was used for shared clonotype analysis, with sharing normalized by the product of cloneset sizes. To study raw recombination free of thymic and clonal selection effects, out-of-frame nonproductive sequences were analyzed. In-frame beta chains were kept once TCRdb had trimmed the public reads at Q25 with fastp and called clones with MiXCR. Each record represents a unique CDR3 protein, reported with the most common genes and DNA among its rows. The V and J calls, along with clone size, are taken from TCRdb and not from the paper's own processing. The sample table lists 470,000 or so distinct CDR3 sequences, approximately 25% of them with a count of one. The ten most abundant clones make up 2.9% of the sample.

The germline V gene encodes CDR1 SNHLY and CDR2 FYNNEI. Compared with germline, V lacks 4 bases and J lacks 4 bases; bases without a gene match: 4. Counted from cysteine to phenylalanine, this CDR3 has 14 amino acids. CDR3 DNA is the only sequence kept; it has 42 bases, read in frame from the first base. These data also featured in a second study, about T cells expressing NK-cell markers. From the second report: Three sorted T-cell subsets (CD3+CD56+NKG2C+, CD3+CD56+NKG2C- and CD3+CD56-NKG2C+) from fewer than 10 donors had their TCR beta-chain repertoires profiled. Seven of the eight sequenced donors were HCMV-seropositive and one was HCMV-seronegative. To restrict sorting to alphabetaTCR-expressing T cells, an anti-gammadeltaTCR antibody was added in several experiments. In over 5 donors, the dominant CD3+CD56+NKG2C+ clonotypes were among the top 10 CD8+ clonotypes and accounted for about 1.0-7.5% of CD8+ T cells. Those dominant clonotypes were again the most abundant among CD3+CD56-NKG2C+ cells in a few donors, at about 28.3-60.1%. Whether the expanded NKG2C-expressing T cell clones were specific for HCMV antigens was left unclear. The eight sequenced donors were randomly selected healthy volunteers, three men and five women. HCMV-specific IgG was detected in serum with a commercial ELISA kit to determine HCMV serostatus. MIGEC was used to demultiplex reads and group reads by UMI, and MiTCR was used to assemble and quantify clonotypes. To exclude erroneous sequences, any TCR cDNA sequence not supported by at least two reads was discarded. The tcR package was used for downstream repertoire analysis, with clonotypes matched between fractions based on CDR3 nucleotide sequence plus V segment. Antigen specificity was annotated against VDJdb with VDJmatch, allowing one amino acid substitution in CDR3.

The clonotype was recovered from a young woman in good health. This chain is built from TRBV2 and TRBJ2-3, and TRBD1 aligns with 8 junction nucleotides. Sequenced sample: CD4+ T cells sorted from blood. The DNA is TGTGCCAGCAGTGGACAGGGGAGTTCAGATACGCAGTATTTT. Translated, it gives CASSGQGSSDTQYF.